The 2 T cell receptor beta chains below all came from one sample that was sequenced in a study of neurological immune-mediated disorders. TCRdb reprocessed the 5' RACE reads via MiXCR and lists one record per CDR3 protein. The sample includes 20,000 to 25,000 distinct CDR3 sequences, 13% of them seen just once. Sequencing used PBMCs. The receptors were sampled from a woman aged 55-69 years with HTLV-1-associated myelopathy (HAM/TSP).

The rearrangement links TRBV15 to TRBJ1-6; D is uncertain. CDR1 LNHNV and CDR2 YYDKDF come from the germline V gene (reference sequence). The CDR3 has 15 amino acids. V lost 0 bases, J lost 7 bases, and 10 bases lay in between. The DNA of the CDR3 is TGTGCCACCAGCAGAGATCAACAGAGAAATTCACCCCTCCACTTT. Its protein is CATSRDQQRNSPLHF.

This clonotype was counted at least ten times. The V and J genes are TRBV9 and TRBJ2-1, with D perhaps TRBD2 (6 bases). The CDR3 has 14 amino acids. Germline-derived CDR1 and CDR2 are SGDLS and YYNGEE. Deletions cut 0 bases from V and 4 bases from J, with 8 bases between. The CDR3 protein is CASSVVGGYNEQFF. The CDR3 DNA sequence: TGTGCCAGCAGCGTAGTAGGAGGGTACAATGAGCAGTTCTTC.